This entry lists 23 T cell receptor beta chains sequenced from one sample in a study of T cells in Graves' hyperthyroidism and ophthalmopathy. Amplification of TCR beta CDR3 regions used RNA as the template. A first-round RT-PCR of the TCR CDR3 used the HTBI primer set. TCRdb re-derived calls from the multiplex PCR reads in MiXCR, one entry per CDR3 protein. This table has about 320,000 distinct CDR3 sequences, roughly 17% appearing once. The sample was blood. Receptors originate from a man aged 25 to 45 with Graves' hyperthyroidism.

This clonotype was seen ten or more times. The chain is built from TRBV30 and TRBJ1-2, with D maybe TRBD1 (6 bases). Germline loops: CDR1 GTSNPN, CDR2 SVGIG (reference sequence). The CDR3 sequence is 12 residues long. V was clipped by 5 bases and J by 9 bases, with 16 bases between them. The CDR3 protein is CAWGRGGGRYTF. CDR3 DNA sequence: TGTGCCTGGGGCAGGGGCGGGGGCCGCTACACCTTC. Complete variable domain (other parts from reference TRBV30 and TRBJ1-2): SQTIHQWPATLVQPVGSPLSLECTVEGTSNPNLYWYRQAAGRGLQLLFYSVGIGQISSEVPQNLSASRPQDRQFILSSKKLLLSDSGFYLCAWGRGGGRYTFGSGTRLTVV.

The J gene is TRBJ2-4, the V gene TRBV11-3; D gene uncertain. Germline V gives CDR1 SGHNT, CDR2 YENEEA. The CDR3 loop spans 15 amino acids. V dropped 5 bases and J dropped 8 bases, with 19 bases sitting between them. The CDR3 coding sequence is TGTGCCAGCAGCCCGCTCGGGTTTGGGTTAGACATTCAGTACTTC. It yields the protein CASSPLGFGLDIQYF.

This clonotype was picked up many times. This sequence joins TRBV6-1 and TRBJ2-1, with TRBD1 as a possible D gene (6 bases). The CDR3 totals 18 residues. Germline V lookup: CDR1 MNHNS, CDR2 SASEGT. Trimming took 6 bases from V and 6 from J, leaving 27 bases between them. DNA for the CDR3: TGTGCCAGCAGAATTCTTAATTTACAGGGATTGTCAGTCAATGAGCAGTTCTTC. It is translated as CASRILNLQGLSVNEQFF.

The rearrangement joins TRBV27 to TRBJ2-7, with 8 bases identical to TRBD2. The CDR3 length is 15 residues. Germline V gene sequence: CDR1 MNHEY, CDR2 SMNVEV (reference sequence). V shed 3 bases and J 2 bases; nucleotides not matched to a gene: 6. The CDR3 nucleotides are TGTGCCAGCAGTTTCAAACTAGCGGTAGCCTACGAGCAGTACTTC. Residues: CASSFKLAVAYEQYF.

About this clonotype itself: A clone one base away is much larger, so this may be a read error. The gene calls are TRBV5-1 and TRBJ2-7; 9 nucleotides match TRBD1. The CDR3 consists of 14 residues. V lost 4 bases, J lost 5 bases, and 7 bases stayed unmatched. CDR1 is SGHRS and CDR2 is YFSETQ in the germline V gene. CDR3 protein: CASSLRQGGHEQYF. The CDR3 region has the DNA TGCGCCAGCAGCCTCAGACAGGGGGGACACGAGCAGTACTTC.

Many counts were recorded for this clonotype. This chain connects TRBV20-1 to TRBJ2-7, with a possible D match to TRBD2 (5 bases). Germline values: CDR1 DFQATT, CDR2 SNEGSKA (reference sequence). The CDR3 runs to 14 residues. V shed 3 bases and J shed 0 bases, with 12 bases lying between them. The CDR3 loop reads CSASPGGRSYEQYF. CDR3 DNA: TGCAGTGCTAGTCCAGGCGGGCGCTCCTACGAGCAGTACTTC.

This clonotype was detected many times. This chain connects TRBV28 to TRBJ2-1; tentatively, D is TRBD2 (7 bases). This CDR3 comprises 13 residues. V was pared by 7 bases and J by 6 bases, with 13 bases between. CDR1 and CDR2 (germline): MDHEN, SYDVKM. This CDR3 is CASNLGGGNEQFF. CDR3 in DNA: TGTGCCAGCAACCTAGGGGGGGGCAATGAGCAGTTCTTC.

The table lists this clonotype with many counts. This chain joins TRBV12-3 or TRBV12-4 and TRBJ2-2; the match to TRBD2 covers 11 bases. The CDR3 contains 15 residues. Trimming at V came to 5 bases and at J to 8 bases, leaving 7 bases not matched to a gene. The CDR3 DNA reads TGTGCCAGCAGTCCAATAGCGGGAGGGCGTGGGGAGCTGTTTTTT. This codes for CASSPIAGGRGELFF.

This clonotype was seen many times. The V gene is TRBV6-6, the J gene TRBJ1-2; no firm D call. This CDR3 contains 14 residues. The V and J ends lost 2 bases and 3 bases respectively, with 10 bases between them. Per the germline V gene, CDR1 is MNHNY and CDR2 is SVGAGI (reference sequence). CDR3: CASSYLGSYYGYTF. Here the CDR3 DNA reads TGTGCCAGCAGTTACCTAGGCAGTTACTATGGCTACACCTTC.

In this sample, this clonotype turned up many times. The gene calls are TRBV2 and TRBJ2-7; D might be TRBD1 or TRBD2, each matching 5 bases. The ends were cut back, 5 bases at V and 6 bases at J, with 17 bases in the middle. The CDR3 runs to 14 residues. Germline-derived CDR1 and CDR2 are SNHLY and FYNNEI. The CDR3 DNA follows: TGTGCCAGCAGTCAGGTAGAGAGGGGCGCCGAGCAGTACTTC. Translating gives CASSQVERGAEQYF.

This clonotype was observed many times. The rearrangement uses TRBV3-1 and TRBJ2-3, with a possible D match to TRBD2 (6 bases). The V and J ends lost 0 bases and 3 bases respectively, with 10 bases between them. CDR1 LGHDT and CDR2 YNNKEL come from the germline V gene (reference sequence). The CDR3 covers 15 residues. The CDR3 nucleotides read TGTGCCAGCAGCCAAGATTTAGGGAGGACAGATACGCAGTATTTT. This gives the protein CASSQDLGRTDTQYF.

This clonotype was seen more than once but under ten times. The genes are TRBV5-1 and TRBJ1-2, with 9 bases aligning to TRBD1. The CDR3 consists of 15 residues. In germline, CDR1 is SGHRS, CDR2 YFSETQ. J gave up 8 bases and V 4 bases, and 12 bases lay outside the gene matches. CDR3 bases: TGCGCCAGCAGCATACGGACAGGGGCAAGAGGCGGCTACACCTTC. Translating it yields CASSIRTGARGGYTF.

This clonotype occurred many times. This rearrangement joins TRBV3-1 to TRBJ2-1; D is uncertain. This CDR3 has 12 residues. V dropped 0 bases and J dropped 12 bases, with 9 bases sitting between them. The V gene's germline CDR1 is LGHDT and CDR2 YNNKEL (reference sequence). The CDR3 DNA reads TGTGCCAGCAGCCAAGATCGGAGCCCGCAGTTCTTC. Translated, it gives CASSQDRSPQFF.

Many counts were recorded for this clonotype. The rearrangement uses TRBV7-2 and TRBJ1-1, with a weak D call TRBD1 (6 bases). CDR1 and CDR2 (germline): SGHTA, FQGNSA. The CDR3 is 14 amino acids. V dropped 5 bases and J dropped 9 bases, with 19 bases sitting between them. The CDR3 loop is CASSRLSSGVQAFF. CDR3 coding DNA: TGTGCCAGCAGCCGACTTTCCTCAGGGGTTCAAGCTTTCTTT.

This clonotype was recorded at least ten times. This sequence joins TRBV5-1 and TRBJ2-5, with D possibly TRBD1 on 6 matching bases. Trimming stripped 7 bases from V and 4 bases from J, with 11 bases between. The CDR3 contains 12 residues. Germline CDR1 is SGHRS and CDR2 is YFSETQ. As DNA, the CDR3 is TGCGCCAGCGGTAGGACAGCAGAGACCCAGTACTTC. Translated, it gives CASGRTAETQYF. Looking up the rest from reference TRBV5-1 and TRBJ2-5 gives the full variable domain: KAGVTQTPRYLIKTRGQQVTLSCSPISGHRSVSWYQQTPGQGLQFLFEYFSETQRNKGNFPGRFSGRQFSNSRSEMNVSTLELGDSALYLCASGRTAETQYFGPGTRLLVL.

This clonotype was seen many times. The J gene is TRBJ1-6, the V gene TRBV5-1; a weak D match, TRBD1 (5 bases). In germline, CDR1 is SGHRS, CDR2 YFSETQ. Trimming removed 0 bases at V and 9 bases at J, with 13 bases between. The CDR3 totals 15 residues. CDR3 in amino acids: CASSLVHTGGSPLHF. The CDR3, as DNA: TGCGCCAGCAGCTTGGTACACACCGGGGGTTCACCCCTCCACTTT.

This chain's CDR3 is CASSYGRGNNSPLHF. Here the CDR3 DNA reads TGCGCCAGCAGCTACGGGAGAGGCAACAATTCACCCCTCCACTTT. The chain has TRBV4-1 and TRBJ1-6, with no clear D. The CDR3 has 15 amino acids. The germline V gene has CDR1 MGHRA and CDR2 YSYEKL. The V end was cut by 5 bases, the J end by 7 bases, with 15 bases between.

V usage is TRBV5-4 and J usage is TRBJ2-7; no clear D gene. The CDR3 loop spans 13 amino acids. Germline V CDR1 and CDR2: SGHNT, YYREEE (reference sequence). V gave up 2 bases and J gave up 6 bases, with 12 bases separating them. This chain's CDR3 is CASSFDWGIEQYF. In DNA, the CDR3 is TGTGCCAGCAGCTTCGACTGGGGAATCGAGCAGTACTTC.

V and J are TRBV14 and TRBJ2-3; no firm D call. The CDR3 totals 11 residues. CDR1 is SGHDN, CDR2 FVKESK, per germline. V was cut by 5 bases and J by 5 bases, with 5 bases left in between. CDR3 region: CASSMGDTQYF. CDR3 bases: TGTGCCAGCAGCATGGGAGATACGCAGTATTTT.

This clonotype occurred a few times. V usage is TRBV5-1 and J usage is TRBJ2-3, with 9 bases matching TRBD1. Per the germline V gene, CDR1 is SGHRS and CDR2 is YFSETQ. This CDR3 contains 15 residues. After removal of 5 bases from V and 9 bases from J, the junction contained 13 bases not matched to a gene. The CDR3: CASRDGTGTTGTQYF. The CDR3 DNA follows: TGCGCCAGCAGGGACGGGACAGGGACAACCGGGACGCAGTATTTT.

Here the CDR3 reads CASSLRTGWNQPQHF. CDR3 sequence (DNA): TGTGCCAGCAGCTTGAGAACGGGGTGGAATCAGCCCCAGCATTTT. The genes are TRBV5-8 and TRBJ1-5; D gene unclear. The germline V gene has CDR1 SGHTS and CDR2 YDEGEE. V lost 1 base and J lost 4, with 12 bases in between. This CDR3 is built from 15 residues.

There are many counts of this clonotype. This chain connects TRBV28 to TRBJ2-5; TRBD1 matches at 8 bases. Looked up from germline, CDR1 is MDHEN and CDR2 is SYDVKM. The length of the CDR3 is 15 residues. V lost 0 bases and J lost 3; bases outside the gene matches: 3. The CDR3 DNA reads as TGTGCCAGCAGTTTATGGGAGACAGGGGAAGAGACCCAGTACTTC. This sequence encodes CASSLWETGEETQYF.

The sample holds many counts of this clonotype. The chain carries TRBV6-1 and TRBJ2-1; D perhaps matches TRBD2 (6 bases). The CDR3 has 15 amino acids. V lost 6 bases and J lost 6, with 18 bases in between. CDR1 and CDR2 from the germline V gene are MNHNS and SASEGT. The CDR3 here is CASSPLGGTVNEQFF. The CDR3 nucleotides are TGTGCCAGCAGCCCCCTAGGCGGGACTGTCAATGAGCAGTTCTTC.